This TCR beta chain was documented in a study of T cell clones after liver transplantation. Looking at the study overall: A pre-transplant mixed lymphocyte reaction with TCRbeta sequencing defined graft-donor-reactive clones followed in post-transplant blood. Until 12-24 months post-transplant, subjects got standard immunosuppression and no induction. Study-wide points: Circulating graft-donor-reactive CD4 TCRbeta sequences fell significantly post-transplant in most of the 8 subjects.

Sequenced by immunoSEQ multiplex PCR; TCRdb stores in-frame clones only, minus some. The sample has under 55,000 clones; 86% are singletons. This clone has just one count. The antigen is unknown. V lost 7 bases, J lost 2 bases, and 14 bases lay in between. CDR3 size: 14 residues. Germline assignment: CDR1 SGHAT and CDR2 FQNNGV. The TCR was taken from a human patient who received a liver transplant. Certain T cells may be donor cells from the graft. This chain connects TRBV11-2 to TRBJ2-5; D remains unclear. The source was CD4+ T cells from blood, collected 24 months after liver transplant. As DNA, the CDR3 is TGTGCCAGCACCCCCCGGGCTAGACAAGAGACCCAGTACTTC. Translated, it gives CASTPRARQETQYF.